Shown below are 25 T cell receptor beta chains from a single sample sequenced in a study of early T cells in non-severe SARS-CoV-2 infection. TCRdb re-called the 5' RACE reads with MiXCR, one entry per CDR3 protein. The sample shows fewer than 110,000 distinct CDR3 sequences, roughly 10% of them seen only once. The sequenced material came from whole blood. The source is an adult who was a healthcare worker with PCR-confirmed SARS-CoV-2 infection or an uninfected control (not recorded which).

This clonotype was detected many times. The chain uses TRBV7-6 and TRBJ2-1, with 9 bases identical to TRBD1. V shed 5 bases, J shed 4 bases, and the junction held 9 bases outside the gene matches. Germline CDR1 and CDR2: SGHVS and FNYEAQ. This CDR3 has 16 residues. In DNA form, the CDR3 reads TGTGCCAGCAGCCGACAGGGGGGCCTACCTTACAATGAGCAGTTCTTC. It codes for CASSRQGGLPYNEQFF. Together with reference TRBV7-6 and TRBJ2-1, the CDR3 gives the full variable domain: GAGVSQSPRYKVTKRGQDVALRCDPISGHVSLYWYRQALGQGPEFLTYFNYEAQQDKSGLPNDRFSAERPEGSISTLTIQRTEQRDSAMYRCASSRQGGLPYNEQFFGPGTRLTVL.

V usage is TRBV7-2 and J usage is TRBJ1-5; no firm D call. The germline gives CDR1 SGHTA, CDR2 FQGNSA. V dropped 3 bases and J dropped 6 bases, with 12 bases sitting between them. CDR3 size: 14 residues. The CDR3 is CASSFSEGAQPQHF. The CDR3, as DNA: TGTGCCAGCAGCTTTAGTGAAGGCGCTCAGCCCCAGCATTTT. Full variable domain (outside the CDR3, taken from reference TRBV7-2 and TRBJ1-5): GAGVSQSPSNKVTEKGKDVELRCDPISGHTALYWYRQSLGQGLEFLIYFQGNSAPDKSGLPSDRFSAERTGGSVSTLTIQRTQQEDSAVYLCASSFSEGAQPQHFGDGTRLSIL.

At least ten counts were recorded for this clonotype. J is TRBJ2-1 and V is TRBV7-2; 7 bases align to TRBD1. V lost 2 bases, J lost 12 bases, and 4 bases stayed unmatched. CDR1 is SGHTA, CDR2 FQGNSA, per germline. The length of the CDR3 is 12 residues. The CDR3 loop is CASSLNRDRQFF. For the CDR3, the DNA is TGTGCCAGCAGCTTAAACCGGGACAGGCAGTTCTTC.

As for this clonotype: Given a much more abundant clone one base away, this may be a read error. V is TRBV29-1 and J is TRBJ2-3; D ambiguous. The CDR3 has 10 amino acids. In germline, CDR1 is SQVTM, CDR2 ANQGSEA. CDR3 in DNA: TGCATCGTTGAGGAAGATACGCAGTATTTT. Its protein is CIVEEDTQYF.

This clonotype was picked up a small number of times. J is TRBJ2-3 and V is TRBV19; D unresolved. Per the germline V gene, CDR1 is LNHDA and CDR2 is SQIVND (reference sequence). V was shortened by 4 bases and J by 0 bases, with 14 bases between the two germline ends. The CDR3 extends over 16 amino acids. CDR3 sequence (DNA): TGTGCCAGTAGTACCTTCCAAGGCGGTAGCACAGATACGCAGTATTTT. It specifies CASSTFQGGSTDTQYF.

V and J are TRBV6-5 and TRBJ1-1, with 9 bases fitting TRBD1. Germline CDR1 MNHEY, CDR2 SVGAGI. The trim removed 5 bases at V and 7 bases at J, leaving 5 bases unmatched. The CDR3 length is 13 residues. CDR3 nucleotides: TGTGCCAGCAGTCTCGGACAGGGGAATGAAGCTTTCTTT. Amino acids: CASSLGQGNEAFF.

This clonotype was seen ten or more times. CDR3: CASSLTDNQPQHF. Written as DNA, the CDR3 is TGTGCCAGCAGCTTGACGGACAATCAGCCCCAGCATTTT. J is TRBJ1-5 and V is TRBV11-2; D is ambiguous. The CDR3 loop spans 13 amino acids. The ends were cut back, 3 bases at V and 3 bases at J, with 6 bases in the middle. The germline V gene has CDR1 SGHAT and CDR2 FQNNGV.

This clonotype has more than one count but fewer than ten. As DNA, the CDR3 is TGTGCCAGCAGTTACTCCCAGAGGAGCTCCTACGAGCAGTACTTC. Its translation is CASSYSQRSSYEQYF. This chain connects TRBV6-5 to TRBJ2-7; D gene uncertain. Looked up from germline, CDR1 is MNHEY and CDR2 is SVGAGI. The CDR3 loop spans 15 amino acids. The ends were cut back, 0 bases at V and 0 bases at J, with 9 bases in the middle.

This clonotype was counted at least ten times. The chain combines TRBV28 with TRBJ2-1; no definite D call. The length of the CDR3 is 12 residues. Germline V gene data show CDR1 as MDHEN and CDR2 as SYDVKM. V gave up 5 bases and J gave up 7 bases, with 9 bases separating them. The CDR3 sequence: CASSPRVNEQFF. For the CDR3, the DNA is TGTGCCAGCAGTCCAAGGGTGAATGAGCAGTTCTTC.

This clonotype was recorded a few times. The chain carries TRBV13 and TRBJ2-1; TRBD2 aligns across 7 bases. The ends lost 0 bases at V and 1 base at J; junction bases unmatched: 0. CDR1 is PRHDT, CDR2 FYEKMQ, per germline (reference sequence). The CDR3 has 15 residues. CDR3 in amino acids: CASSLGGGSYNEQFF. The DNA for the CDR3 is TGTGCCAGCAGCTTAGGCGGGGGGTCCTACAATGAGCAGTTCTTC.

This clonotype was counted a few times. The chain joins TRBV6-5 to TRBJ2-1; 15 nucleotides agree with TRBD2. CDR1 and CDR2 (germline): MNHEY, SVGAGI. The CDR3 runs 18 residues. J lost 6 bases, V lost 8 bases, and 14 bases had no gene match. The CDR3 DNA is TGTGCCAGCCTCCCCACGGGACTAGCGGGAGGAGGGAGCAATGAGCAGTTCTTC. The encoded protein is CASLPTGLAGGGSNEQFF.

This clonotype was recorded many times. The rearrangement links TRBV15 to TRBJ1-2, with a possible D match to TRBD1 (6 bases). V gave up 0 bases and J gave up 5 bases, with 10 bases separating them. CDR3 length equals 14 residues. The V gene's germline CDR1 is LNHNV and CDR2 YYDKDF (reference sequence). The CDR3, as DNA: TGTGCCACCAGCAGAGATTTGGACAGATATGGCTACACCTTC. Its translation: CATSRDLDRYGYTF.

V and J are TRBV11-2 and TRBJ1-3; D is undetermined. V was trimmed by 3 bases and J by 0 bases, leaving 3 bases between them. Germline V lookup: CDR1 SGHAT, CDR2 FQNNGV. CDR3 length equals 13 residues. In DNA form, the CDR3 reads TGTGCCAGCAGCTTTTTCTCTGGAAACACCATATATTTT. As protein: CASSFFSGNTIYF.

The sample holds a few counts of this clonotype. The CDR3 spells CSGQNTGELFF. The CDR3 region has the DNA TGCAGTGGCCAGAACACCGGGGAGCTGTTTTTT. The V gene is TRBV20-1, the J gene TRBJ2-2; the D is unclear. This CDR3 comprises 11 residues. Trimming removed 7 bases from V and 1 base from J, with 4 bases in between. CDR1 DFQATT and CDR2 SNEGSKA come from the germline V gene (reference sequence).

The V call is TRBV2, the J call TRBJ1-1; D possibly corresponds to TRBD1 (5 bases). The V end was cut by 6 bases, the J end by 0 bases, with 14 bases between. Germline CDR1 and CDR2: SNHLY and FYNNEI. This CDR3 region has 15 residues. The CDR3 reads CASREDGGMNTEAFF. The CDR3 bases are TGTGCCAGCAGAGAGGACGGGGGAATGAACACTGAAGCTTTCTTT.

This clonotype was seen many times. The rearrangement joins TRBV28 to TRBJ1-2; D is perhaps TRBD1 (5 bases). CDR1 and CDR2 (germline): MDHEN, SYDVKM. V shed 3 bases and J shed 6 bases, with 11 bases lying between them. This CDR3 has 13 residues. Here the CDR3 DNA reads TGTGCCAGCAGTTTTCGGCAGGGTAATGGCTACACCTTC. Residues: CASSFRQGNGYTF.

This clonotype was found a few times. The chain uses TRBV20-1 and TRBJ2-1; D call uncertain. Germline V gene sequence: CDR1 DFQATT, CDR2 SNEGSKA (reference sequence). The CDR3 covers 12 residues. Trimming removed 1 base at V and 10 bases at J, with 11 bases between. CDR3 DNA: TGCAGTGCTAGAGGTGGCCCCATAGAGCAGTTCTTC. Protein sequence: CSARGGPIEQFF.

The chain couples TRBV9 to TRBJ2-7; D is unresolved. The V end was cut by 3 bases, the J end by 0 bases, with 7 bases between. The CDR3 runs 13 residues. The germline gives CDR1 SGDLS, CDR2 YYNGEE. The CDR3 is CASSEGFSYEQYF. CDR3 sequence (DNA): TGTGCCAGCAGCGAGGGATTCTCCTACGAGCAGTACTTC.

This clonotype was recorded a few times. The chain has TRBV7-9 and TRBJ2-1, with D possibly matching TRBD2 (5 bases). V gave up 8 bases and J gave up 3 bases, with 11 bases separating them. In germline, CDR1 is SEHNR, CDR2 FQNEAQ (reference sequence). The CDR3 loop spans 13 amino acids. CDR3 bases: TGTGCCAGCCCGAGCGGTGACTACAATGAGCAGTTCTTC. It specifies CASPSGDYNEQFF.

This clonotype was counted a single time. The chain joins TRBV9 to TRBJ1-4, with a weak D call TRBD1 (6 bases). The V gene's germline CDR1 is SGDLS and CDR2 YYNGEE. The CDR3 totals 14 residues. Trimming took 2 bases from V and 8 from J, leaving 13 bases between them. In DNA, the CDR3 is TGTGCCAGCAGCGTCGTAGCAGGGGCCGAAAAACTGTTTTTT. It codes for CASSVVAGAEKLFF.

This clonotype was picked up many times. This rearrangement joins TRBV3-1 to TRBJ2-7; D remains unclear. The CDR3 length is 11 residues. Germline loops: CDR1 LGHDT, CDR2 YNNKEL (reference sequence). The germline V and J ends were trimmed by 2 bases and 4 bases, with 3 bases remaining between them. The DNA for the CDR3 is TGTGCCAGCAGCCAATTGTACGAGCAGTACTTC. As protein: CASSQLYEQYF.

This rearrangement joins TRBV14 to TRBJ2-2; D not certain. Germline CDR1 reads SGHDN; CDR2 reads FVKESK. V gave up 0 bases and J gave up 4 bases, with 18 bases separating them. The CDR3 is made up of 18 amino acids. The DNA of the CDR3 is TGTGCCAGCAGCCAAGATGTGTTGAGCGTAATATCCACCGGGGAGCTGTTTTTT. Translation: CASSQDVLSVISTGELFF.

This clonotype showed up just once. A read error may be the cause here, since a much bigger clone is one base away. As DNA, the CDR3 is TGTGTCATCAGTCTTGGACAGGGACTTTTGAATGAGCAGTTCTTC. Its translation is CVISLGQGLLNEQFF. The chain combines TRBV10-3 with TRBJ2-1, with 8 bases matching TRBD1. The germline V gene has CDR1 ENHRY and CDR2 SYGVKD. CDR3 length: 15 amino acids.

This clonotype was counted a few times. CDR3 residues: CASSVGGSGSSYEQYF. The CDR3 nucleotides are TGTGCCAGCAGCGTTGGTGGTAGCGGTTCCTCCTACGAGCAGTACTTC. This chain connects TRBV9 to TRBJ2-7; D is perhaps TRBD2 (6 bases). Germline loops: CDR1 SGDLS, CDR2 YYNGEE. Trimming shortened V by 2 bases and J by 0 bases, and 15 bases separated the two germline ends. The CDR3 totals 16 residues.

Only a few counts were recorded for this clonotype. The chain recombines TRBV4-1 with TRBJ2-1; D gene unclear. Trimming removed 4 bases from V and 9 bases from J, with 13 bases in between. The germline CDR1 and CDR2 sequences are MGHRA and YSYEKL. This CDR3 has 13 amino acids. The DNA for the CDR3 is TGCGCCAGCAGCCCTGATCCCGCCCGTGAGCAGTTCTTC. Its translation is CASSPDPAREQFF.